These 19 T cell receptor beta chains were sequenced from one sample in a study of blood T cell repertoires in COVID-19 (dated by TCRdb to 2020 to 2022). The library was prepared using the immunoSEQ multiplex PCR assay. Imported from immuneACCESS, the table was reduced by TCRdb to in-frame sequences with V and J called. These copies leave out some clones; in studies compared against another copy, an unresolved V gene accounts for under half, and the cause of the remainder is not known. For this sample the table gives approximately 180,000 clones, of which 75% to 95% were detected only once. Of the sample, 0.5% to 0.65% is held by the ten largest clones. Sequencing used peripheral blood. All receptors derive from a man aged 50-59 years with acute or convalescent COVID-19.

The chain links TRBV7-9 to TRBJ1-1; D gene ambiguous. Germline V gene data show CDR1 as SEHNR and CDR2 as FQNEAQ (reference sequence). V shed 7 bases and J shed 0 bases, with 12 bases lying between them. The CDR3 loop spans 14 amino acids. The chain's CDR3 is CASTKFTLNTEAFF. Here the CDR3 DNA reads TGTGCCAGCACCAAATTCACACTGAACACTGAAGCTTTCTTT.

The chain recombines TRBV5-1 with TRBJ2-2; TRBD2 matches 9 bases. The germline CDR1 and CDR2 sequences are SGHRS and YFSETQ. The CDR3 length is 18 residues. V lost 3 bases to trimming and J lost 6 bases; unmatched junction nucleotides: 15. CDR3 DNA: TGCGCCAGCAGCTGGAGGGGAGCGGGGGGACCTTCGGCCGGGGAGCTGTTTTTT. This codes for CASSWRGAGGPSAGELFF.

The genes are TRBV5-8 and TRBJ1-1; TRBD1 matches at 10 bases. Trimming cost V 4 bases and J 3 bases; bases outside gene matches: 6. The CDR3 runs to 15 residues. From germline, CDR1 is SGHTS and CDR2 YDEGEE. Here the CDR3 DNA reads TGTGCCAGCAGCCGCAGGACAGGGGGGGACACTGAAGCTTTCTTT. Translated: CASSRRTGGDTEAFF.

This sequence joins TRBV7-8 and TRBJ2-7, with a weak D call TRBD2 (6 bases). Trimming removed 5 bases from V and 0 bases from J, with 14 bases in between. This CDR3 has 15 amino acids. Germline CDR1 reads SGHVS; CDR2 reads FQNEAQ. The CDR3 DNA is TGTGCCAGCAGCCCACTGGACGGGGGCTCCTACGAGCAGTACGTC. Its protein is CASSPLDGGSYEQYV.

The chain employs TRBV6-6 and TRBJ1-2, with 7 bases lining up with TRBD1. This CDR3 is built from 15 residues. Germline loops: CDR1 MNHNY, CDR2 SVGAGI (reference sequence). V was pared by 2 bases and J by 0 bases, with 3 bases of the junction left unmatched. CDR3 DNA: TGTGCCAGCAGTTACCCGGGACAGACTAACTATGGCTACACCTTC. Its translation is CASSYPGQTNYGYTF.

This chain links TRBV6-1 with TRBJ1-5; D unclear. Germline V gene lookup returns CDR1 MNHNS and CDR2 SASEGT. The CDR3 has 17 residues. The V end lost 0 bases, the J end lost 3 bases, and 15 bases lay between the germline ends. Here the CDR3 reads CASSEARVNRFNQPQHF. CDR3 DNA: TGTGCCAGCAGTGAAGCGAGGGTCAATAGATTCAATCAGCCCCAGCATTTT.

This chain uses TRBV5-6 with TRBJ2-5; the match to TRBD1 covers 8 bases. CDR1 is SGHDT and CDR2 is YYEEEE in the germline V gene. J gave up 0 bases and V 1 base, and 2 bases lay outside the gene matches. This CDR3 region has 15 residues. The CDR3 nucleotides read TGTGCCAGCAGCTTGACAGGGGGGCACCAAGAGACCCAGTACTTC. It codes for CASSLTGGHQETQYF. The full variable domain, with the rest looked up from reference TRBV5-6 and TRBJ2-5, is DAGVTQSPTHLIKTRGQQVTLRCSPKSGHDTVSWYQQALGQGPQFIFQYYEEEERQRGNFPDRFSGHQFPNYSSELNVNALLLGDSALYLCASSLTGGHQETQYFGPGTRLLVL.

The chain carries TRBV4-1 and TRBJ2-5; 8 bases are a match to TRBD1. Germline V gives CDR1 MGHRA, CDR2 YSYEKL. V lost 1 base, J lost 5 bases, and 6 bases stayed unmatched. This CDR3 is built from 15 residues. The CDR3 DNA reads as TGCGCCAGCAGCCAAGGGGACAGGCTTCGGGAGACCCAGTACTTC. Protein product: CASSQGDRLRETQYF.

J is TRBJ1-1 and V is TRBV7-6; 9 nucleotides match TRBD1. V gave up 3 bases and J gave up 4 bases; unmatched junction bases: 6. The CDR3 runs 15 residues. The germline CDR1 and CDR2 sequences are SGHVS and FNYEAQ. CDR3 residues: CASSLGTGSGTEAFF. The CDR3 DNA reads TGTGCCAGCAGCTTGGGGACAGGGTCGGGCACTGAAGCTTTCTTT.

The genes are TRBV15 and TRBJ1-4; 8 nucleotides line up with TRBD1. CDR1 is LNHNV, CDR2 YYDKDF, per germline (reference sequence). This CDR3 has 18 amino acids. The trim removed 0 bases at V and 8 bases at J, leaving 14 bases unmatched. The CDR3: CATSREWQGARRAEKLFF. As DNA, the CDR3 is TGTGCCACCAGCAGAGAATGGCAGGGGGCCCGACGGGCGGAAAAACTGTTTTTT.

This clone was counted once. This chain links TRBV19 with TRBJ1-1, with TRBD1 matching 11 bases. The V gene's germline CDR1 is LNHDA and CDR2 SQIVND (reference sequence). This CDR3 region has 17 residues. With V trimmed by 6 bases and J by 8 bases, 17 bases remained unmatched. CDR3: CASRRGTGGLMNAEAFF. In DNA form, the CDR3 reads TGTGCCAGTAGAAGGGGGACAGGGGGTTTGATGAACGCGGAAGCTTTCTTT. Complete variable domain (other parts from reference TRBV19 and TRBJ1-1): DGGITQSPKYLFRKEGQNVTLSCEQNLNHDAMYWYRQDPGQGLRLIYYSQIVNDFQKGDIAEGYSVSREKKESFPLTVTSAQKNPTAFYLCASRRGTGGLMNAEAFFGQGTRLTVV.

The chain has TRBV5-1 and TRBJ1-2; weak D call: TRBD1 (5 bases). V lost 5 bases, J lost 3 bases, and 17 bases lay in between. Germline-derived CDR1 and CDR2 are SGHRS and YFSETQ. The CDR3 consists of 15 residues. This chain's CDR3 is CASRVGGPGDYGYTF. The DNA of the CDR3 is TGCGCCAGCAGGGTTGGAGGCCCGGGGGACTATGGCTACACCTTC.

The rearrangement links TRBV11-2 to TRBJ2-2; 9 bases agree with TRBD2. The V and J ends lost 0 bases and 1 base, in that order; junction bases with no gene match: 6. The CDR3 has 18 residues. Germline V gene sequence: CDR1 SGHAT, CDR2 FQNNGV. CDR3 residues: CASSLDPWREGNTGELFF. The CDR3 DNA follows: TGTGCCAGCAGCTTAGACCCTTGGCGGGAGGGGAACACCGGGGAGCTGTTTTTT.

Notes on this clone: This same CDR3 is encoded by further DNA sequences in the sample. The CDR3 DNA follows: TGTGCCATCAGTGCAACAGGGGGCACTGGAAACACCATATATTTT. This gives the protein CAISATGGTGNTIYF. The chain recombines TRBV10-3 with TRBJ1-3; 9 positions match TRBD1. Germline loops: CDR1 ENHRY, CDR2 SYGVKD. The CDR3 is 15 amino acids. V shed 4 bases and J 2 bases; nucleotides not matched to a gene: 3.

This chain joins TRBV7-2 and TRBJ2-3; 12 bases fit TRBD2. Germline CDR1 is SGHTA and CDR2 is FQGNSA. The CDR3 runs 15 residues. Losses at the gene ends were 5 bases for V and 8 bases for J; bases not matched to a gene: 8. The CDR3 coding sequence is TGTGCCAGCAGCGCTAGCGGGGGGGATCTGGGTACGCAGTATTTT. It yields the protein CASSASGGDLGTQYF.

CDR3 sequence (DNA): TGTGCCAGCTCACCACTTGCCGCTAGCGGGAGGTTTGATACGCAGTATTTT. Amino acid sequence: CASSPLAASGRFDTQYF. This chain joins TRBV18 and TRBJ2-3; TRBD2 matches at 11 bases. The ends lost 1 base at V and 6 bases at J; junction bases unmatched: 9. There are 17 residues in the CDR3. Germline V gives CDR1 KGHSH, CDR2 LQKENI.

The chain couples TRBV9 to TRBJ2-2; TRBD2 aligns across 11 bases. Germline V gene sequence: CDR1 SGDLS, CDR2 YYNGEE. J gave up 4 bases and V 0 bases, and 5 bases lay outside the gene matches. There are 17 residues in the CDR3. The CDR3 DNA reads as TGTGCCAGCAGCGTAGCTTGGCTAGCGGGAGGCACCGGGGAGCTGTTTTTT. Residues: CASSVAWLAGGTGELFF.

This chain links TRBV6-5 with TRBJ1-3; a possible D gene is TRBD1 (6 bases). The CDR3 runs 16 residues. Deletions cut 0 bases from V and 2 bases from J, with 11 bases between. Germline V gives CDR1 MNHEY, CDR2 SVGAGI. This CDR3 reads CASSYSKGGTGNTIYF. The CDR3 bases are TGTGCCAGCAGTTACTCGAAAGGGGGAACTGGAAACACCATATATTTT.

The chain joins TRBV28 to TRBJ1-3; 7 bases align to TRBD1. From germline, CDR1 is MDHEN and CDR2 SYDVKM. V lost 3 bases, J lost 3 bases, and 2 bases stayed unmatched. CDR3 size: 14 residues. The CDR3 here is CASSLSGGGNTIYF. CDR3 DNA: TGTGCCAGCAGTTTGTCAGGGGGTGGAAACACCATATATTTT.